This paragraph reports one TCR beta chain. Its cognate antigen is unknown. Germline values: CDR1 SGHNT, CDR2 YYREEE (reference sequence). The CDR3 has 20 amino acids. V dropped 0 bases and J dropped 1 base, with 20 bases sitting between them. This entry is derived from a study of cytomegalovirus exposure and HLA in healthy donors. Study-wide results and caveats: Whilst most TCR sequences proved rare, a subset of public TCRs occurred across many donors. The classifier was said to identify cytomegalovirus status with high specificity and sensitivity. The listing of 150 to 200 TCR beta chains classed them as cytomegalovirus-associated.

The approximately 120-subject validation cohort, separate from the roughly 700-subject first cohort, included the donors. TCRdb's copy holds only in-frame clones and misses some; the assay was immunoSEQ multiplex PCR. The sample lists approximately 72,000 clones, less than 95% occurring once. The V call is TRBV5-4, the J call TRBJ2-6, with D unclear. The sample comprised PBMCs. The source of this sequence is a woman aged 18-29 years in good health and CMV-seronegative. The CDR3: CASSLDTRIKSYSGANVLTF. In DNA form, the CDR3 reads TGTGCCAGCAGCTTGGATACCAGAATTAAGTCTTATTCTGGGGCCAACGTCCTGACTTTC.